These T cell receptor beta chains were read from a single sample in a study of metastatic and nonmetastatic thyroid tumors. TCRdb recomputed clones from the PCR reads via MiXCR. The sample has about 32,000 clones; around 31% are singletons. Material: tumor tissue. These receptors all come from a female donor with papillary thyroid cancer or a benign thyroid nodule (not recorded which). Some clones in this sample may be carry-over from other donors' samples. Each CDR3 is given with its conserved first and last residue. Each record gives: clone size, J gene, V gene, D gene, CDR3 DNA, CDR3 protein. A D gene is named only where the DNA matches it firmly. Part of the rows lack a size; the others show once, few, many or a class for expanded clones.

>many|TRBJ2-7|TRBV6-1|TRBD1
TGTGCCAGCAGTACAGGGGAGACTAACGAGCAGTACTTC
CASSTGETNEQYF
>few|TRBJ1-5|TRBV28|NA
TGTGCCAGCAGTTTATGGTCCCAGCCCCAGCATTTT
CASSLWSQPQHF
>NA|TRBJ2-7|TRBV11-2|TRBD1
TGTGCCAGCAGCCAAAAACCGGGACAGGGCTATTACGAGCAGTACTTC
CASSQKPGQGYYEQYF
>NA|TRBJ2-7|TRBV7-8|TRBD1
TGTGCCAGCAGCTTAGAGGGACAGGGGTCCTACGAGCAGTACTTC
CASSLEGQGSYEQYF
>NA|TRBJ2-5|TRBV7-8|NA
TGTGCCAGCAGCCCCAGGGCCTCGGAGGGAGAGACCCAGTACTTC
CASSPRASEGETQYF
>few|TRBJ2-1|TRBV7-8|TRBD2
TGTGCCAGCAGCCCCGGCGGGGGCTCCTACAATGAGCAGTTCTTC
CASSPGGGSYNEQFF
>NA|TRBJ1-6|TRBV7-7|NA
TGTGCTAGCAGCTTACAAAGCGGATCACCCCTCCACTTT
CASSLQSGSPLHF
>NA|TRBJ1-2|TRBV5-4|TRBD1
TGTGCCAGCAGACTCGGGACAGGGGTTGATGGCTACACCTTC
CASRLGTGVDGYTF
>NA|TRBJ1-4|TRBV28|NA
TGTGCCAGCAGCCCCGAAAGGGAGGGCAGAAATGAAAAACTGTTTTTT
CASSPEREGRNEKLFF
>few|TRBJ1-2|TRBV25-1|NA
TGTGCCAGCAGTGAATCTTCCGTTAACTATGGCTACACCTTC
CASSESSVNYGYTF
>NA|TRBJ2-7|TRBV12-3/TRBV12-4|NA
TGTGCCAGCAAAAACAGGGAGGACTACGAGCAGTACTTC
CASKNREDYEQYF
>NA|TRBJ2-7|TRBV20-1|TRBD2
TGCAGTGCTAGAGTGGCGGGGGTGGTTGGTTACGAGCAGTACTTC
CSARVAGVVGYEQYF
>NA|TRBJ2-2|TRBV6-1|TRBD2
TGTGCCAGCAGTGAGTGGCGGGAGAGCCTCGGGGAGCTGTTTTTT
CASSEWRESLGELFF
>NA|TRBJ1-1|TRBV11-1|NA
TGTGCCAGCAGCGCCGACTATCGTGAAGCTTTCTTT
CASSADYREAFF